These 22 T cell receptor beta chains share one sample of origin, sequenced in a study of T cell responses to AZD1222 COVID-19 vaccine. Method: immunoSEQ multiplex PCR; TCRdb's copy keeps in-frame clones and lacks some. The sample records around 130,000 clones, approximately 86% being singletons. The material was peripheral blood, obtained 28 days after the second AZD1222 dose. These receptors were obtained from an adult who received the AZD1222 COVID-19 vaccine.

The chain recombines TRBV6-6 with TRBJ1-1; D uncertain. V dropped 0 bases and J dropped 1 base, with 9 bases sitting between them. The CDR3 extends over 15 amino acids. Germline CDR1 MNHNY, CDR2 SVGAGI (reference sequence). The CDR3 DNA reads as TGTGCCAGCAGTTACTCTCGCGCGGAGAACACTGAAGCTTTCTTT. Translating gives CASSYSRAENTEAFF.

About this clone: The sample carries other DNA sequences with the same CDR3. The gene calls are TRBV7-6 and TRBJ2-3, with D uncertain. Trimming took 1 base from V and 3 from J, leaving 5 bases between them. The CDR3 is 13 residues long. Germline lookup yields CDR1 SGHVS and CDR2 FNYEAQ. DNA of the CDR3: TGTGCCAGCAGCTTAGGGCAGACAGATACGCAGTATTTT. Protein sequence: CASSLGQTDTQYF.

This clone was detected only a few times. The gene calls are TRBV7-8 and TRBJ2-5; D might be TRBD2 (6 bases). The V end was cut by 3 bases, the J end by 2 bases, with 16 bases between. Germline V CDR1 and CDR2: SGHVS, FQNEAQ. This CDR3 region has 16 residues. CDR3 nucleotides: TGTGCCAGCAGCTTTGGGGGGTTTGGGGATCAAGAGACCCAGTACTTC. Residues: CASSFGGFGDQETQYF.

V usage is TRBV27 and J usage is TRBJ1-3, with D possibly being TRBD1 (5 bases). The CDR3 has 12 residues. Germline V CDR1 and CDR2: MNHEY, SMNVEV (reference sequence). V was pared by 6 bases and J by 5 bases, with 8 bases between. The CDR3 protein is CASSSDRNTIYF. The CDR3 coding sequence is TGTGCCAGCAGCTCGGACAGAAACACCATATATTTT.

This clone was seen a single time. The CDR3 reads CASSILGAYSNQPQHF. The CDR3 coding sequence is TGTGCCAGTAGTATTTTGGGGGCTTATAGCAATCAGCCCCAGCATTTT. V gene TRBV19 combines with J gene TRBJ1-5; D is possibly TRBD1 (6 bases). The CDR3 loop spans 16 amino acids. V lost 3 bases and J lost 0, with 12 bases in between. Germline V gives CDR1 LNHDA, CDR2 SQIVND (reference sequence). The variable domain in full, completed from reference TRBV19 and TRBJ1-5, reads DGGITQSPKYLFRKEGQNVTLSCEQNLNHDAMYWYRQDPGQGLRLIYYSQIVNDFQKGDIAEGYSVSREKKESFPLTVTSAQKNPTAFYLCASSILGAYSNQPQHFGDGTRLSIL.

The V call is TRBV28, the J call TRBJ1-6, with D hard to call. The CDR3 covers 15 residues. V dropped 5 bases and J dropped 8 bases, with 16 bases sitting between them. Germline values: CDR1 MDHEN, CDR2 SYDVKM. CDR3 region: CASSRTPGGDSPLHF. The CDR3 bases are TGTGCCAGCAGTCGCACCCCGGGTGGGGATTCACCCCTCCACTTT. The entire variable domain, with the rest obtained from reference TRBV28 and TRBJ1-6, is as follows: DVKVTQSSRYLVKRTGEKVFLECVQDMDHENMFWYRQDPGLGLRLIYFSYDVKMKEKGDIPEGYSVSREKKERFSLILESASTNQTSMYLCASSRTPGGDSPLHFGNGTRLTVT.

The chain recombines TRBV2 with TRBJ2-3; 15 positions match TRBD2. V gave up 6 bases and J gave up 6 bases; unmatched junction bases: 7. CDR3 length equals 16 residues. CDR1 is SNHLY and CDR2 is FYNNEI in the germline V gene. This CDR3 is CASSVGLAGGLDTQYF. The CDR3 DNA follows: TGTGCCAGCAGCGTCGGACTAGCGGGGGGGTTGGATACGCAGTATTTT.

This chain connects TRBV3-1 (or the pseudogene TRBV3-2) to TRBJ2-7, with D uncertain. The V end lost 1 base, the J end lost 7 bases, and 8 bases lay between the germline ends. There are 12 residues in the CDR3. Germline CDR1 reads LGHDT; CDR2 reads YNNKEL (reference sequence). The CDR3 nucleotides read TGTGCCAGCAGCCAAGTCAGCACAGAGCAGTACTTC. Protein: CASSQVSTEQYF.

V gene TRBV6-5 combines with J gene TRBJ1-2, with 7 positions matching TRBD1. The CDR3 spans 14 residues. The junction had 5 bases not matched to a gene; V was cut back by 0 bases and J by 7 bases. Germline values: CDR1 MNHEY, CDR2 SVGAGI. CDR3 coding DNA: TGTGCCAGCAGTTACTCGGAAAGGGGGCTTGGCTACACCTTC. Translating gives CASSYSERGLGYTF.

The J gene is TRBJ2-1, the V gene TRBV10-3; 10 bases are a match to TRBD2. There are 18 residues in the CDR3. V lost 11 bases, J lost 5 bases, and 21 bases stayed unmatched. CDR1 ENHRY and CDR2 SYGVKD come from the germline V gene. CDR3 loop: CASLPGAGELAGNNEQFF. CDR3 coding DNA: TGTGCCTCCCTACCAGGGGCAGGAGAACTAGCGGGAAACAATGAGCAGTTCTTC.

This sequence joins TRBV6-2 or TRBV6-3 and TRBJ2-3; D might be TRBD1 or TRBD2, each matching 5 bases. CDR3 length: 15 amino acids. The V end was cut by 1 base, the J end by 5 bases, with 13 bases between. Per the germline V gene, CDR1 is MNHEY and CDR2 is SVGEGT. CDR3 loop: CASSYFSGHGDTQYF. CDR3 in DNA: TGTGCCAGCAGTTACTTCTCGGGGCATGGAGATACGCAGTATTTT.

The rearrangement joins TRBV5-1 to TRBJ2-1, with 10 bases lining up with TRBD2. V trimming: 7 bases; J trimming: 9 bases; junction bases outside the gene matches: 13. Germline loops: CDR1 SGHRS, CDR2 YFSETQ. The CDR3 runs 15 residues. The DNA of the CDR3 is TGCGCCAGCTATAGGACTAGCGGAGCCGAGGGTGAGCAGTTCTTC. It is translated as CASYRTSGAEGEQFF.

The chain carries TRBV30 and TRBJ2-1; the D gene is possibly TRBD2 (6 bases). V lost 0 bases, J lost 4 bases, and 19 bases lay in between. CDR3 length equals 17 residues. The germline gives CDR1 GTSNPN, CDR2 SVGIG (reference sequence). CDR3 DNA: TGTGCCTGGAGTGTACAGCCCCCTAGCGTCCGTTACAATGAGCAGTTCTTC. Protein: CAWSVQPPSVRYNEQFF. Together with reference TRBV30 and TRBJ2-1, the CDR3 gives the full variable domain: SQTIHQWPATLVQPVGSPLSLECTVEGTSNPNLYWYRQAAGRGLQLLFYSVGIGQISSEVPQNLSASRPQDRQFILSSKKLLLSDSGFYLCAWSVQPPSVRYNEQFFGPGTRLTVL.

The genes are TRBV14 and TRBJ2-1; D perhaps matches TRBD2 (6 bases). The V end lost 5 bases, the J end lost 6 bases, and 17 bases lay between the germline ends. CDR3 size: 15 residues. The V gene's germline CDR1 is SGHDN and CDR2 FVKESK. This CDR3 is CASSRAGGIFNEQFF. The CDR3 DNA sequence: TGTGCCAGCAGCAGGGCCGGCGGGATCTTCAATGAGCAGTTCTTC.

The gene calls are TRBV2 and TRBJ1-2; 7 bases match TRBD1. V lost 3 bases to trimming and J lost 7 bases; unmatched junction nucleotides: 2. Germline V gene sequence: CDR1 SNHLY, CDR2 FYNNEI. The CDR3 has 12 amino acids. The CDR3 coding sequence is TGTGCCAGCAGTGAGGGGACAGCTGGCTACACCTTC. Translation: CASSEGTAGYTF.

This rearrangement joins TRBV7-2 to TRBJ2-7; 13 positions agree with TRBD2. Per the germline V gene, CDR1 is SGHTA and CDR2 is FQGNSA. Trimming took 3 bases from V and 3 from J; bases not matched to a gene: 11. CDR3 size: 18 residues. CDR3: CASSFRRTSGREIYEQYF. The CDR3 bases are TGTGCCAGCAGCTTCCGTCGGACTAGCGGGAGAGAAATCTACGAGCAGTACTTC.

This sequence joins TRBV4-2 and TRBJ2-2; perhaps TRBD2 as D (5 bases). This CDR3 is 14 amino acids long. The ends were cut back, 3 bases at V and 0 bases at J, with 5 bases in the middle. Germline loops: CDR1 LGHNA, CDR2 YNFKEQ. The CDR3 region is CASSHGTNTGELFF. The CDR3 DNA is TGTGCCAGCAGCCACGGGACGAACACCGGGGAGCTGTTTTTT.

This sequence joins TRBV5-1 and TRBJ2-3, with D perhaps TRBD1 (5 bases). Trimming removed 0 bases at V and 0 bases at J, with 8 bases between. CDR1 is SGHRS, CDR2 YFSETQ, per germline. This CDR3 contains 15 residues. CDR3 loop: CASSLAPGSTDTQYF. The DNA of the CDR3 is TGCGCCAGCAGCTTGGCGCCAGGGAGCACAGATACGCAGTATTTT.

This clone has more than one count but fewer than ten. The chain employs TRBV5-4 and TRBJ1-1; TRBD1 might be the D (5 bases). Germline values: CDR1 SGHNT, CDR2 YYREEE (reference sequence). The ends were cut back, 5 bases at V and 8 bases at J, with 22 bases in the middle. The CDR3 has 15 residues. CDR3 sequence reads: CASSQRNRAGGEAFF. The CDR3 DNA is TGTGCCAGCAGTCAGAGGAACCGGGCCGGGGGGGAAGCTTTCTTT.

In DNA form, the CDR3 reads TGTGCCAGTAGTACGGACAGGGACACTGAAGCTTTCTTT. It encodes CASSTDRDTEAFF. The V call is TRBV19, the J call TRBJ1-1; 8 nucleotides align to TRBD1. The V and J ends lost 4 bases and 3 bases, in that order; junction bases with no gene match: 1. The germline CDR1 and CDR2 sequences are LNHDA and SQIVND (reference sequence). CDR3 length equals 13 residues.

The chain recombines TRBV7-2 with TRBJ2-1, with 8 bases matching TRBD2. The CDR3 covers 17 residues. With V trimmed by 1 base and J by 7 bases, 12 bases remained unmatched. Germline V gene sequence: CDR1 SGHTA, CDR2 FQGNSA. The CDR3 bases are TGTGCCAGCAGCTTAGAGGTGTCCAGCGGGGGCCGTAATGAGCAGTTCTTC. This sequence encodes CASSLEVSSGGRNEQFF.

The chain links TRBV7-9 to TRBJ2-4; no definite D call. The ends were cut back, 0 bases at V and 0 bases at J, with 6 bases in the middle. The V gene's germline CDR1 is SEHNR and CDR2 FQNEAQ (reference sequence). The CDR3 is made up of 15 amino acids. In DNA form, the CDR3 reads TGTGCCAGCAGCTTAGCGGGCCTAGCCAAAAACATTCAGTACTTC. It encodes CASSLAGLAKNIQYF.